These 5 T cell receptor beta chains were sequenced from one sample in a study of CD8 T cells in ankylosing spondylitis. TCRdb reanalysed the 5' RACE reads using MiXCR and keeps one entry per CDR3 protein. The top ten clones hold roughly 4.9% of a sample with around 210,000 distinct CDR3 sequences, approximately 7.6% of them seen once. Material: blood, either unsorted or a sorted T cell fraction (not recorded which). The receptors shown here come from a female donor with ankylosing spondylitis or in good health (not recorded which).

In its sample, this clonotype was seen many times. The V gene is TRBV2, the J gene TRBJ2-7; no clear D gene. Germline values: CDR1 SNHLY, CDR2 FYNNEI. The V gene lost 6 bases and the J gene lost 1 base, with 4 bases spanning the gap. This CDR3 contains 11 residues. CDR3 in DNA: TGTGCCAGCAGGGTGTCCTACGAGCAGTACTTC. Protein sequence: CASRVSYEQYF.

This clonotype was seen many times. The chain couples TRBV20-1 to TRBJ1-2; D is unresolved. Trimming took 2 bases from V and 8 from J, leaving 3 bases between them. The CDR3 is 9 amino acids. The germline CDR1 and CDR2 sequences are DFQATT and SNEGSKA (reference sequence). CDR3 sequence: CSARRGYTF. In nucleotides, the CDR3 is TGCAGTGCTAGAAGGGGCTACACCTTC.

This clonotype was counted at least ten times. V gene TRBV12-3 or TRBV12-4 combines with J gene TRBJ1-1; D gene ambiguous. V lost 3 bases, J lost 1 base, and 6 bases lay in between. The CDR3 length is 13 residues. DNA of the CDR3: TGTGCCAGCAGTTTTCCAAGGAACACTGAAGCTTTCTTT. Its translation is CASSFPRNTEAFF.

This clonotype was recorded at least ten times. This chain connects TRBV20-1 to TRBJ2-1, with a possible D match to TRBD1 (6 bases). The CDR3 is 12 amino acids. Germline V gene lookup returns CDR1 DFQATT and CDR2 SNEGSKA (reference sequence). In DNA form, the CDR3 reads TGCAGCTGGACGAGAGGGGGAAATGAGCAGTTCTTC. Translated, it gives CSWTRGGNEQFF.

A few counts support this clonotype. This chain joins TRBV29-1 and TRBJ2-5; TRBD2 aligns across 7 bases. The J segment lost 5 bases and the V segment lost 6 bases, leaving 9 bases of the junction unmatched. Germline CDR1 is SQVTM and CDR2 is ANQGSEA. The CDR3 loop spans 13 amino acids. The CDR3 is CSVRSGGGETQYF. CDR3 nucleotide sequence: TGCAGCGTGAGGTCGGGAGGAGGGGAGACCCAGTACTTC.